Presented here are 22 T cell receptor beta chains from one specimen sequenced in a study of blood T cell repertoires in COVID-19. TCRdb's copy holds only in-frame clones and misses some; the assay was immunoSEQ multiplex PCR. The table includes approximately 180,000 clones, around 76% detected once. Sequences were obtained from peripheral blood. Source of these receptors: a woman aged 70-85 years with acute or convalescent COVID-19.

V is TRBV5-4 and J is TRBJ1-4, with 7 bases fitting TRBD1. CDR1 SGHNT and CDR2 YYREEE come from the germline V gene (reference sequence). The CDR3 extends over 14 amino acids. The V segment lost 3 bases and the J segment 8 bases; nucleotides outside the gene matches: 7. The CDR3 is CASSSTGVGEKLFF. CDR3 bases: TGTGCCAGCAGCTCCACAGGGGTTGGCGAAAAACTGTTTTTT.

This sequence joins TRBV5-6 and TRBJ1-2, with 10 bases lining up with TRBD1. This CDR3 region has 16 residues. The germline V gene encodes CDR1 SGHDT and CDR2 YYEEEE. The V gene end was trimmed by 4 bases and the J gene end by 2 bases; junction bases not matched to a gene: 8. CDR3 in DNA: TGTGCCAGCAGCCCCGGGACAGGGGCGCTCAACTATGGCTACACCTTC. Translation gives CASSPGTGALNYGYTF.

The chain uses TRBV4-3 and TRBJ2-7; possibly TRBD1 for D (6 bases). This CDR3 contains 15 residues. The V gene lost 1 base and the J gene lost 3 bases, with 13 bases spanning the gap. The germline gives CDR1 LGHNA, CDR2 YSLEER. CDR3 residues: CASSQAARTDYEQYF. In nucleotides, the CDR3 is TGCGCCAGCAGCCAAGCCGCTAGGACAGACTACGAGCAGTACTTC.

Only a few counts were recorded for this clone. V and J are TRBV11-2 and TRBJ2-3, with 10 bases matching TRBD1. Per the germline V gene, CDR1 is SGHAT and CDR2 is FQNNGV. V dropped 5 bases and J dropped 4; count of bases not matched to a gene: 3. The CDR3 has 14 residues. CDR3 sequence (DNA): TGTGCCAGCAGCCAGACAGGGGGCGCAGATACGCAGTATTTT. This gives the protein CASSQTGGADTQYF.

This chain joins TRBV6-5 and TRBJ1-2; weak D call: TRBD1 (6 bases). The germline V gene encodes CDR1 MNHEY and CDR2 SVGAGI. Trimming shortened V by 2 bases and J by 5 bases, and 9 bases separated the two germline ends. The CDR3 contains 13 residues. CDR3 sequence: CASSYDGQYGYTF. The CDR3 DNA sequence: TGTGCCAGCAGTTACGACGGACAGTATGGCTACACCTTC.

The chain joins TRBV28 to TRBJ1-4; 7 positions agree with TRBD1. Trimming took 4 bases from V and 4 from J; bases not matched to a gene: 3. Germline lookup yields CDR1 MDHEN and CDR2 SYDVKM. CDR3 length equals 14 residues. Here the CDR3 DNA reads TGTGCCAGCAGTTCCCGGGACAGTAATGAAAAACTGTTTTTT. It translates to CASSSRDSNEKLFF.

The V call is TRBV6-1, the J call TRBJ2-3; 15 bases map to TRBD2. Germline CDR1 reads MNHNS; CDR2 reads SASEGT. Trimming at V came to 5 bases and at J to 0 bases, leaving 9 bases not matched to a gene. This CDR3 spans 19 amino acids. The CDR3 is CASSKGPGLAGGSTDTQYF. For the CDR3, the DNA is TGTGCCAGCAGTAAAGGACCGGGACTAGCGGGAGGAAGCACAGATACGCAGTATTTT.

V gene TRBV5-8 combines with J gene TRBJ2-3; 12 positions agree with TRBD2. The CDR3 runs 19 residues. The germline V gene has CDR1 SGHTS and CDR2 YDEGEE. With V trimmed by 5 bases and J by 3 bases, 16 bases remained unmatched. DNA of the CDR3: TGTGCCAGCAGTTTTCTGACTAGCGGGAGTTCGGCAGGAACAGATACGCAGTATTTT. This translates into CASSFLTSGSSAGTDTQYF.

Here the CDR3 DNA reads TGTGCCACCAGCCGACCCGGGACAGGGAACACCGGGGAGCTGTTTTTT. This codes for CATSRPGTGNTGELFF. The chain joins TRBV24-1 to TRBJ2-2, with 8 bases lining up with TRBD1. Germline CDR1 and CDR2: KGHDR and SFDVKD. V lost 7 bases to trimming and J lost 1 base; unmatched junction nucleotides: 7. This CDR3 contains 16 residues.

The chain employs TRBV18 and TRBJ2-4, with TRBD1 matching over 9 bases. This CDR3 region has 15 residues. The ends lost 3 bases at V and 3 bases at J; junction bases unmatched: 3. Germline values: CDR1 KGHSH, CDR2 LQKENI. The CDR3 nucleotides are TGTGCCAGCTCACCGGACAGGGGCAGCAAAAACATTCAGTACTTC. Encoded protein: CASSPDRGSKNIQYF.

The chain has TRBV30 and TRBJ2-3; D not certain. The V end was cut by 0 bases, the J end by 0 bases, with 7 bases between. The germline gives CDR1 GTSNPN, CDR2 SVGIG (reference sequence). The CDR3 is 14 amino acids. CDR3 protein: CAWSVRVSTDTQYF. Here the CDR3 DNA reads TGTGCCTGGAGTGTACGAGTCAGCACAGATACGCAGTATTTT.

The rearrangement joins TRBV6-5 to TRBJ1-1, with D possibly TRBD1 on 6 matching bases. V was cut by 6 bases and J by 1 base, with 12 bases left in between. This CDR3 spans 14 amino acids. Germline V gene sequence: CDR1 MNHEY, CDR2 SVGAGI. The CDR3 DNA reads as TGTGCCAGCAGACCAGGGGTGGCGAACACTGAAGCTTTCTTT. Amino acid sequence: CASRPGVANTEAFF.

The chain carries TRBV5-4 and TRBJ2-7, with D possibly being TRBD2 (6 bases). This CDR3 contains 13 residues. V shed 4 bases and J shed 3 bases, with 11 bases lying between them. Germline CDR1 is SGHNT and CDR2 is YYREEE (reference sequence). CDR3 amino acids: CASSQAEGYEQYF. Written as DNA, the CDR3 is TGTGCCAGCAGCCAGGCGGAGGGCTACGAGCAGTACTTC. Filled out from reference TRBV5-4 and TRBJ2-7, the complete variable domain reads ETGVTQSPTHLIKTRGQQVTLRCSSQSGHNTVSWYQQALGQGPQFIFQYYREEENGRGNFPPRFSGLQFPNYSSELNVNALELDDSALYLCASSQAEGYEQYFGPGTRLTVT.

The rearrangement joins TRBV6-2 or TRBV6-3 to TRBJ1-1; 8 nucleotides match TRBD1. The CDR3 consists of 15 residues. The V gene's germline CDR1 is MNHEY and CDR2 SVGEGT. Trimming took 5 bases from V and 3 from J; bases not matched to a gene: 8. The CDR3 bases are TGTGCCAGCAGTCTTCAGGGGGCGCAGGACACTGAAGCTTTCTTT. Translation gives CASSLQGAQDTEAFF.

As concerns this clone: The sample holds other DNA sequences that translate to the same CDR3. The rearrangement joins TRBV18 to TRBJ2-1; tentatively, D is TRBD2 (6 bases). With 3 bases removed from V and 0 bases from J, the gap between germline ends came to 6 bases. The CDR3 consists of 14 residues. Germline V gene data show CDR1 as KGHSH and CDR2 as LQKENI. The CDR3 nucleotides are TGTGCCAGCTCACCGGACTACTCCTACAATGAGCAGTTCTTC. Its translation is CASSPDYSYNEQFF.

This chain uses TRBV4-2 with TRBJ1-2; D is perhaps TRBD1 (5 bases). The CDR3 sequence is 16 residues long. V was clipped by 3 bases and J by 1 base, with 15 bases between them. Germline assignment: CDR1 LGHNA and CDR2 YNFKEQ. CDR3 sequence: CASSHNGRQGNYGYTF. CDR3 sequence (DNA): TGTGCCAGCAGCCATAACGGGAGGCAGGGTAACTATGGCTACACCTTC.

J is TRBJ2-4 and V is TRBV7-2; 8 bases agree with TRBD1. The germline gives CDR1 SGHTA, CDR2 FQGNSA. Trimming at V came to 7 bases and at J to 5 bases, leaving 4 bases not matched to a gene. The CDR3 runs to 13 residues. CDR3 loop: CASTYRGENIQYF. CDR3 DNA: TGTGCCAGCACCTACAGGGGGGAAAACATTCAGTACTTC.

The chain uses TRBV21-1 and TRBJ1-1; no check of the table's D call, TRBD1, against the DNA was made. TRBV21-1 is labeled a pseudogene. CDR3 length: 17 amino acids. The CDR3 nucleotides read TGTGCCAGCAGCAAAGAGGGCTTCGGACAGAGGAACACTGAAGCTTTCTTT. Translating it yields CASSKEGFGQRNTEAFF.

The chain recombines TRBV27 with TRBJ2-2; D unresolved. Trimming removed 6 bases at V and 1 base at J, with 6 bases between. This CDR3 has 13 residues. Looked up from germline, CDR1 is MNHEY and CDR2 is SMNVEV (reference sequence). CDR3 coding DNA: TGTGCCAGCAGGCTACTGAACACCGGGGAGCTGTTTTTT. It translates to CASRLLNTGELFF.

V and J are TRBV6-4 and TRBJ1-4; D is unresolved. CDR1 MRHNA and CDR2 SNTAGT come from the germline V gene. V lost 2 bases to trimming and J lost 8 bases, with 9 bases between them. The CDR3 consists of 13 residues. The CDR3 bases are TGTGCCAGCAGTGACGTAACAGTCGAAAAACTGTTTTTT. Translating gives CASSDVTVEKLFF.

The V gene is TRBV19, the J gene TRBJ2-7; D is perhaps TRBD1 (6 bases). Trimming shortened V by 8 bases and J by 6 bases, and 17 bases separated the two germline ends. Germline CDR1 reads LNHDA; CDR2 reads SQIVND (reference sequence). This CDR3 is 13 amino acids long. The DNA of the CDR3 is TGTGCCAGTTCGGGACATAAGGCGGGCGAGCAGTACTTC. Translated, it gives CASSGHKAGEQYF.

A single count supports this clone. J is TRBJ2-1 and V is TRBV7-2, with TRBD1 matching over 7 bases. The V and J ends lost 1 base and 2 bases, in that order; junction bases with no gene match: 2. The V gene's germline CDR1 is SGHTA and CDR2 FQGNSA. The CDR3 extends over 15 amino acids. CDR3 DNA sequence: TGTGCCAGCAGCTTAGGAGGGACAGCCTACAATGAGCAGTTCTTC. It translates to CASSLGGTAYNEQFF.